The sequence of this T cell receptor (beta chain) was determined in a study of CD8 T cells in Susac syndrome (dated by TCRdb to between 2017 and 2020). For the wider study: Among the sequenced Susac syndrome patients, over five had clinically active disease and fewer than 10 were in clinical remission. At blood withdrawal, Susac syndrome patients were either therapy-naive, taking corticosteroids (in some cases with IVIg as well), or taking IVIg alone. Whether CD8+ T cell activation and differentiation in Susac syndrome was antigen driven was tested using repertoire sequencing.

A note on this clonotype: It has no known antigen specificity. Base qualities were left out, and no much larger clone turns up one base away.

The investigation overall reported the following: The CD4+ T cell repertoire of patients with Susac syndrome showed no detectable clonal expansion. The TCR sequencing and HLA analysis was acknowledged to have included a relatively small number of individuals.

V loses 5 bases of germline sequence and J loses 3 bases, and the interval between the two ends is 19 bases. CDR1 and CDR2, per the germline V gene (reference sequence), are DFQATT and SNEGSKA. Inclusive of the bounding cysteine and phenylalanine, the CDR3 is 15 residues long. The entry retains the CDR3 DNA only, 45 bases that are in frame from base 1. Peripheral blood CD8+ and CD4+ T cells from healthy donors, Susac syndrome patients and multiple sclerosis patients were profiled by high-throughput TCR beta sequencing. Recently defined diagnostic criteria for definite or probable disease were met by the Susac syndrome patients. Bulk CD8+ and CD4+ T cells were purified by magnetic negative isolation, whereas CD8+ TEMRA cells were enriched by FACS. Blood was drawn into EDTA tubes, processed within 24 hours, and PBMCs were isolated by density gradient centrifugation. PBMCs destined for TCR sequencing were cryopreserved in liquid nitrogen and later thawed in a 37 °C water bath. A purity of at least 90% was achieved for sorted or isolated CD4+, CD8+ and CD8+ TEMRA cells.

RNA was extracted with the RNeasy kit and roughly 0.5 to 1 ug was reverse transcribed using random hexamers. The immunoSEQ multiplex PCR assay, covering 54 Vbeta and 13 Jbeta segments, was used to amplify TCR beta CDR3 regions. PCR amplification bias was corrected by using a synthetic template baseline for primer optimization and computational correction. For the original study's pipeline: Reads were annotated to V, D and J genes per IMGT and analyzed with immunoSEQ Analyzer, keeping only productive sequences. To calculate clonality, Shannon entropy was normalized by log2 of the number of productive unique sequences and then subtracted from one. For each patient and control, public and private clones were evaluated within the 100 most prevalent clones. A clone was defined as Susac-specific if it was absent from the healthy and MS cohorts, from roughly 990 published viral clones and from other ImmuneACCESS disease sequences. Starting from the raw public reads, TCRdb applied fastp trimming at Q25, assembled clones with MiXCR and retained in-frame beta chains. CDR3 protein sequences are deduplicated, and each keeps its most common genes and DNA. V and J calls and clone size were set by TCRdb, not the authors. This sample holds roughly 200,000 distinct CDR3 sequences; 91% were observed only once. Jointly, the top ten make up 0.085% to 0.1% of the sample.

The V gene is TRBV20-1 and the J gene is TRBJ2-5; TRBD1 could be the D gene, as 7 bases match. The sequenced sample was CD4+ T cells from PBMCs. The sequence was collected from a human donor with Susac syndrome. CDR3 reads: CSAPSSQGGKETQYF. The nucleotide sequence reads TGCAGTGCTCCCTCTTCCCAGGGGGGAAAAGAGACCCAGTACTTC.